This T cell receptor (beta chain) was documented in a study of PD-1 blockade in classical Hodgkin lymphoma. Study-wide results and limits: TCR diversity in CD4+, not CD8+, cells rose significantly by C4D1. Prior to therapy, complete responders displayed diversity much like that of newly diagnosed patients.

As concerns this clone: Its antigen remains unidentified.

Unmatched junction bases numbered 14, after V lost 2 bases and J lost 3 bases. Per germline, CDR1 SEHNR and CDR2 FQNEAQ (reference sequence). The CDR3 extends over 18 amino acids. The repertoire was sequenced with immunoSEQ multiplex PCR; TCRdb's copy has only in-frame clones and lacks some. The table has some 1,500 clones, around 70% seen once; the top ten hold roughly 30%. Every patient had relapsed following autologous stem cell transplantation, and cohorts differed in brentuximab vedotin exposure. The study isolated CD8+ T cells from thawed PBMCs by magnetic negative selection. The clonotype comes from a human donor with classical Hodgkin lymphoma. The chain has TRBV7-9 and TRBJ2-7; 9 nucleotides agree with TRBD2. The source was CD8+ T cells from blood, collected at baseline. CDR3 residues: CASSLTTSGPPSYYEQYF. CDR3 nucleotide sequence: TGTGCCAGCAGCTTAACCACTAGCGGGCCACCATCATACTACGAGCAGTACTTC.